This TCR beta chain was found in a study of T cell responses to AZD1222 COVID-19 vaccine. Study-level points and caveats: The CD4 TCRs associated with vaccination extended across spike and predominated at 160-218 and 743-854. Among the donors, most were white British and more were female, and clonal diversity was possibly underestimated.

Second-dose recipients at about 4 or about 12 weeks were treated as one pooled group. Notes on this clone: The antigen is undetermined.

Trimming cost V 5 bases and J 7 bases; bases outside gene matches: 10. The CDR3 spans 15 residues. CDR1 is SEHNR and CDR2 is FQNEAQ in the germline V gene (reference sequence). TCRdb's table, derived via immunoSEQ multiplex PCR, lists solely in-frame clones and lacks some. The sample has 200,000 or so clones, 85% to 95% seen once. The V call is TRBV7-9, the J call TRBJ2-1; TRBD1 aligns across 8 bases. The TCR comes from an adult who received the AZD1222 COVID-19 vaccine. Source: peripheral blood, taken 28 days after the second AZD1222 dose. The CDR3 loop is CASSPPGQVTNEQFF. The CDR3, as DNA: TGTGCCAGCAGCCCACCGGGACAGGTGACGAATGAGCAGTTCTTC.